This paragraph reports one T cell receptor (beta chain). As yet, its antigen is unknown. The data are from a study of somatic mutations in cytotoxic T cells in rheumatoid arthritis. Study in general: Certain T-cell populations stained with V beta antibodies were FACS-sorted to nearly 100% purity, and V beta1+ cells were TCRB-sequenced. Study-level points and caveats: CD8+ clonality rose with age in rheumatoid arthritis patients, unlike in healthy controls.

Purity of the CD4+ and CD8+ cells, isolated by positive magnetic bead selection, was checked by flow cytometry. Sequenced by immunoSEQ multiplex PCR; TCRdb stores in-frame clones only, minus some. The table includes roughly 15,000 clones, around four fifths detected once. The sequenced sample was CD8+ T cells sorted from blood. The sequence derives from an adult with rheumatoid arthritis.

The CDR3 bases are TGCGCCAGCACGTGGACCCAGGGAAATGAGCAGTTCTTC. Its protein product is CASTWTQGNEQFF. The genes are TRBV5-1 and TRBJ2-1; maybe TRBD1 (5 bases). V gave up 6 bases and J gave up 7 bases, with 14 bases separating them. Germline loops: CDR1 SGHRS, CDR2 YFSETQ. The CDR3 loop spans 13 amino acids.